The subject of this entry is one TCR beta chain. These data originate in a study of cytomegalovirus exposure and HLA in healthy donors. The CDR3 contains 16 residues. Germline CDR1 and CDR2: LNHDA and SQIVND (reference sequence). The germline V and J ends were trimmed by 3 bases and 2 bases, with 11 bases remaining between them. PCR employed 60 Vbeta and 13 Jbeta primers. TCRdb keeps only in-frame clones here, not all; method: immunoSEQ multiplex PCR. The sample has some 130,000 clones, 65% to 80% seen once. The clonotype was recovered from a woman aged 18-30 years in good health and CMV-seronegative. V gene TRBV19 combines with J gene TRBJ2-6, with a tentative D call TRBD2 (6 bases). The sequencing sample was made of PBMCs. DNA for the CDR3: TGTGCCAGTAGTATCCGGGGCGGGACTGGGGCCAACGTCCTGACTTTC. Translating it yields CASSIRGGTGANVLTF.